What follows are 9 T cell receptor beta chains derived from one specimen sequenced in a study of blood T cells in healthy people across ages. Then a second PCR, running about 6 to 12 cycles, was carried out with a sample-barcoded 5' primer and a J-beta primer mix. TCRdb re-analysed the 5' RACE reads in MiXCR, keeping a single row per CDR3 protein. The sample shows about 1.5 million distinct CDR3 sequences, approximately 38% of them seen only once. The sequencing sample was made of blood. The receptor source for this set is a woman aged 18-30 years in good health.

The chain is built from TRBV3-1 and TRBJ1-2; TRBD1 aligns across 7 bases. J gave up 0 bases and V 0 bases, and 7 bases lay outside the gene matches. Germline lookup yields CDR1 LGHDT and CDR2 YNNKEL (reference sequence). CDR3 length equals 17 residues. DNA for the CDR3: TGTGCCAGCAGCCAAGAAAGGACAGGCCAAGCTAACTATGGCTACACCTTC. As protein: CASSQERTGQANYGYTF.

In its sample, this clonotype was seen a few times. The chain joins TRBV20-1 to TRBJ1-5, with D unresolved. The CDR3 is made up of 19 amino acids. Deletions cut 0 bases from V and 2 bases from J, with 23 bases between. Germline V gives CDR1 DFQATT, CDR2 SNEGSKA (reference sequence). This CDR3 is CSARDSARHSEKGNQPQHF. In nucleotides, the CDR3 is TGCAGTGCTAGAGATTCCGCACGACACAGCGAAAAGGGCAATCAGCCCCAGCATTTT.

The V and J genes are TRBV20-1 and TRBJ2-5; a weak D match, TRBD2 (5 bases). Germline CDR1 is DFQATT and CDR2 is SNEGSKA (reference sequence). The ends were cut back, 0 bases at V and 11 bases at J, with 13 bases in the middle. The CDR3 runs 12 residues. The DNA for the CDR3 is TGCAGTGCTAGAGAACCCGGGAATGAGCAGTACTTC. It codes for CSAREPGNEQYF.

As to this clonotype: One junction end does not reproduce the germline sequence, and a read error may be involved. This chain links TRBV10-3 with TRBJ2-3; 9 bases are a match to TRBD2. There are 12 residues in the CDR3. Germline lookup yields CDR1 ENHRY and CDR2 SYGVKD. In nucleotides, the CDR3 is TGTACCATAGCGGGGGACACAGATACGCAGTATTTT. As protein: CTIAGDTDTQYF.

This clonotype appeared a single time. The rearrangement uses TRBV9 and TRBJ2-1, with D unclear. The V gene lost 4 bases and the J gene lost 5 bases, with 13 bases spanning the gap. CDR3 length: 14 amino acids. Germline V CDR1 and CDR2: SGDLS, YYNGEE. The CDR3 sequence is CASSPTVTNNEQFF. For the CDR3, the DNA is TGTGCCAGCAGCCCCACGGTGACGAACAATGAGCAGTTCTTC.

This clonotype was seen only a few times. This sequence joins TRBV10-3 and TRBJ1-1, with 9 bases aligning to TRBD1. This CDR3 region has 17 residues. CDR1 ENHRY and CDR2 SYGVKD come from the germline V gene. V lost 0 bases and J lost 3; bases outside the gene matches: 8. The CDR3 bases are TGTGCCATCAGTGAGTCGTGGGACAGGGAGTTCGACACTGAAGCTTTCTTT. Encoded protein: CAISESWDREFDTEAFF.

For the CDR3, the DNA is TGTGCCAGCAGTTACTCGGGACAGGGAAGGTCCTACAATGAGCAGTTCTTC. As protein: CASSYSGQGRSYNEQFF. The V call is TRBV6-6, the J call TRBJ2-1; 9 bases line up with TRBD1. CDR3 length equals 17 residues. Germline V lookup: CDR1 MNHNY, CDR2 SVGAGI (reference sequence). V lost 0 bases to trimming and J lost 1 base; unmatched junction nucleotides: 4.

Turning to this clonotype: Since a much larger clone is just one base distant, this may be a read error. Here the CDR3 reads CASSVGTDPYGYTF. CDR3 sequence (DNA): TGTGCCAGCAGTGTCGGGACAGATCCCTATGGCTACACCTTC. The chain links TRBV12-3 or TRBV12-4 to TRBJ1-2, with TRBD1 matching 7 bases. Trimming removed 5 bases from V and 4 bases from J; junction bases left unmatched: 7. The CDR3 consists of 14 residues.

The chain uses TRBV7-9 and TRBJ2-1, with D possibly being TRBD2 (5 bases). In germline, CDR1 is SEHNR, CDR2 FQNEAQ (reference sequence). V lost 6 bases to trimming and J lost 7 bases, with 16 bases between them. This CDR3 comprises 14 residues. In DNA form, the CDR3 reads TGTGCCAGCAGAATGGTAGAACGAGGGAATGAGCAGTTCTTC. Translating it yields CASRMVERGNEQFF.